Listed here is a single T cell receptor (beta chain). As yet, its antigen is unknown. This CDR3 has 14 amino acids. CDR1 is GTSNPN and CDR2 is SVGIG in the germline V gene (reference sequence). The V and J ends lost 0 bases and 0 bases respectively, with 8 bases between them. The sample comes from a study of cytomegalovirus exposure and HLA in healthy donors. Whole-study results and caveats: A later analysis linked a missense DCLRE1C variant to TCR beta V- and J-gene trimming. Segments of the TCR beta V type were, in most cases, productive about 87% or about 30% of the time in an earlier analysis. The HLA-A and HLA-B alleles of most subjects were reportedly predicted accurately from TCR beta sequences.

PCR primers comprised 60 Vbeta and 13 Jbeta primers. Here immunoSEQ multiplex PCR was the method, and the copy in TCRdb shows in-frame clones only, minus some. The top ten clones hold roughly 8.2% of a sample with 150,000 to 200,000 clones, more than 70% of them seen once. Sequenced input: PBMCs. The source is a middle-aged woman in good health and CMV-seropositive. The J gene is TRBJ1-1, the V gene TRBV30; D may be TRBD1 (5 bases). The CDR3 DNA reads TGTGCCTGGAGTGTGGGGCCGATGAACACTGAAGCTTTCTTT. This translates into CAWSVGPMNTEAFF.